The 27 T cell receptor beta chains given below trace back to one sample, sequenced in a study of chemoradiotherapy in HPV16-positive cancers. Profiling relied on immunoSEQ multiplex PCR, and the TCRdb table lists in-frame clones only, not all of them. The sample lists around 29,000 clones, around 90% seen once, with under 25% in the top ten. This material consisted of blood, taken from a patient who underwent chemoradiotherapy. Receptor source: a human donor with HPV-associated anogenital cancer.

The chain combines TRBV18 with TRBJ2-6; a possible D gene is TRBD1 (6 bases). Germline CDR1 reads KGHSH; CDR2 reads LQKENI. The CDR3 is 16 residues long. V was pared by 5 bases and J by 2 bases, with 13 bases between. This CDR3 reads CASSKQGSPGANVLTF. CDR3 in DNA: TGTGCCAGCTCAAAACAGGGTAGCCCTGGGGCCAACGTCCTGACTTTC.

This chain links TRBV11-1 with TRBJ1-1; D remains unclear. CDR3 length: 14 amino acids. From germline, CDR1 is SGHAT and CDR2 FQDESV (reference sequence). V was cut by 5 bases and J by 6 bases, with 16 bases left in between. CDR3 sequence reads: CASSHRRDSAEAFF. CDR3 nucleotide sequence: TGTGCCAGCAGCCATAGGAGGGATTCTGCTGAAGCTTTCTTT.

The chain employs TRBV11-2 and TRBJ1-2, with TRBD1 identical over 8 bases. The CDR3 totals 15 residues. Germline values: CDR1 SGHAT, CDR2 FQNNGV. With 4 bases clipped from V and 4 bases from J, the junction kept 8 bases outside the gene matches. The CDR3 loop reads CASSSDRGYGYGYTF. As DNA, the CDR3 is TGTGCCAGCAGCTCTGACAGGGGCTACGGCTATGGCTACACCTTC.

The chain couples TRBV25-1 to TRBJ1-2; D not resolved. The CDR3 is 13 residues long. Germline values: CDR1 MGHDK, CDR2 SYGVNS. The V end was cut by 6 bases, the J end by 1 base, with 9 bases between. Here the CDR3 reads CASSEGYNYGYTF. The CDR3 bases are TGTGCCAGCAGCGAAGGGTATAACTATGGCTACACCTTC.

In nucleotides, the CDR3 is TGTGCCAGCAGCTCCTACACTTCAACTAATGAAAAACTGTTTTTT. As protein: CASSSYTSTNEKLFF. This chain joins TRBV11-3 and TRBJ1-4; D remains ambiguous. The CDR3 totals 15 residues. CDR1 and CDR2 from the germline V gene are SGHNT and YENEEA. The V end lost 4 bases, the J end lost 0 bases, and 9 bases lay between the germline ends.

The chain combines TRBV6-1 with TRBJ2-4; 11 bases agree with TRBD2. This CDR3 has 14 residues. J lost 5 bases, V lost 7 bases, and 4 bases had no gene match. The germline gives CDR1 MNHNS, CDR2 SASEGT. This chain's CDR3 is CASKGSGGENIQYF. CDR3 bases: TGTGCCAGCAAGGGTAGCGGGGGGGAAAACATTCAGTACTTC.

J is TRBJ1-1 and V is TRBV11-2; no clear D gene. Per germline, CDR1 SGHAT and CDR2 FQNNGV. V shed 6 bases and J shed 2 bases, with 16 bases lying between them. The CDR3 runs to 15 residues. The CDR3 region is CASRMAGNLNTEAFF. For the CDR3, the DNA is TGTGCCAGCAGGATGGCAGGTAATTTAAACACTGAAGCTTTCTTT.

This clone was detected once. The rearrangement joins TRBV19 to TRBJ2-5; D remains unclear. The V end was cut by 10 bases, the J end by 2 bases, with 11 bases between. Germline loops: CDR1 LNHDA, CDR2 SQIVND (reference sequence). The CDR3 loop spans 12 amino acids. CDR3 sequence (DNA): TGTGCCACCGCTGAAGGGCAAGAGACCCAGTACTTC. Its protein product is CATAEGQETQYF.

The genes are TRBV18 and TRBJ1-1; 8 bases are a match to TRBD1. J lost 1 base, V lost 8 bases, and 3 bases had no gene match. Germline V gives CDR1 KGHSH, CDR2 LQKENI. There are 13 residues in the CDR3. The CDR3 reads CASVGQGNTEAFF. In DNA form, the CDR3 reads TGTGCCAGCGTCGGACAGGGGAACACTGAAGCTTTCTTT.

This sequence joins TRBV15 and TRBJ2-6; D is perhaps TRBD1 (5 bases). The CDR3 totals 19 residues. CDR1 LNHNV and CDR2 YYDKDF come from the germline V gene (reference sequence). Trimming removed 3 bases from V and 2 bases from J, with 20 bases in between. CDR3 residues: CATSSRGAGEFAGANVLTF. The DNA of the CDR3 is TGTGCCACCAGCAGTAGGGGTGCAGGCGAGTTTGCTGGGGCCAACGTCCTGACTTTC.

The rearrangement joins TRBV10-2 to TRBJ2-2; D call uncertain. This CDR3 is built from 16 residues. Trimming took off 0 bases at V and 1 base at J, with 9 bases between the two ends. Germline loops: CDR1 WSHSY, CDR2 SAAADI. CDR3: CASSESGIRNTGELFF. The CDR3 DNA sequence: TGCGCCAGCAGTGAGTCGGGGATCAGGAACACCGGGGAGCTGTTTTTT.

The CDR3 region has the DNA TGCGCCAGCAGCTTCCTGACAGGGGATACCGGGGAGCTGTTTTTT. This gives the protein CASSFLTGDTGELFF. This chain links TRBV5-1 with TRBJ2-2, with 8 nucleotides matching TRBD1. Trimming cost V 2 bases and J 5 bases; bases outside gene matches: 5. CDR1 and CDR2 from the germline V gene are SGHRS and YFSETQ. The CDR3 runs 15 residues. Looking up the rest from reference TRBV5-1 and TRBJ2-2 gives the full variable domain: KAGVTQTPRYLIKTRGQQVTLSCSPISGHRSVSWYQQTPGQGLQFLFEYFSETQRNKGNFPGRFSGRQFSNSRSEMNVSTLELGDSALYLCASSFLTGDTGELFFGEGSRLTVL.

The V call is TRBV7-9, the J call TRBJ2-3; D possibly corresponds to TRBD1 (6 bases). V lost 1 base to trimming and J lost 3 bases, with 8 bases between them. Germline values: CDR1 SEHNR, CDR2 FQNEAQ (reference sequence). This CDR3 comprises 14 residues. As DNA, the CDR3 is TGTGCCAGCAGCTTAGTACAGGGTACAGATACGCAGTATTTT. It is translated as CASSLVQGTDTQYF. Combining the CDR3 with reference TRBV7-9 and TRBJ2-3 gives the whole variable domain DTGVSQNPRHKITKRGQNVTFRCDPISEHNRLYWYRQTLGQGPEFLTYFQNEAQLEKSRLLSDRFSAERPKGSFSTLEIQRTEQGDSAMYLCASSLVQGTDTQYFGPGTRLTVL.

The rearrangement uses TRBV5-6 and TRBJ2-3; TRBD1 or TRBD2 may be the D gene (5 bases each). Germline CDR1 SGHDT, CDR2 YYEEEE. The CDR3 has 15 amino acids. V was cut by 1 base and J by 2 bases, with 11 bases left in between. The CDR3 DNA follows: TGTGCCAGCAGCTTGCCCGGGGCCGACACAGATACGCAGTATTTT. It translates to CASSLPGADTDTQYF.

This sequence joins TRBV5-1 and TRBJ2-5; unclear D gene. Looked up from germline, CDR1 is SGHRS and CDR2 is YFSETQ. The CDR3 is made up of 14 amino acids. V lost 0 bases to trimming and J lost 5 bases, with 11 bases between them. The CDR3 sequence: CASSLEADQETQYF. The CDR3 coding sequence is TGCGCCAGCAGCTTGGAGGCAGATCAGGAGACCCAGTACTTC.

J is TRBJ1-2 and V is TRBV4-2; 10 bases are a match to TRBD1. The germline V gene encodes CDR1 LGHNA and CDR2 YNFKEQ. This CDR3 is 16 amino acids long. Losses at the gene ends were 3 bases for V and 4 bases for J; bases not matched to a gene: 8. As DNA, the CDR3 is TGTGCCAGCAGCCAGGGGGGGACAGGGGCCTTCTATGGCTACACCTTC. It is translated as CASSQGGTGAFYGYTF.

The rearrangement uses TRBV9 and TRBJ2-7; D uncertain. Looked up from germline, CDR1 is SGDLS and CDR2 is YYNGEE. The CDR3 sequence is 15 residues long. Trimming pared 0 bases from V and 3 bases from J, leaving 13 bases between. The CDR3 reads CASSVGPGQLYEQYF. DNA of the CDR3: TGTGCCAGCAGCGTAGGGCCAGGCCAGCTCTACGAGCAGTACTTC.

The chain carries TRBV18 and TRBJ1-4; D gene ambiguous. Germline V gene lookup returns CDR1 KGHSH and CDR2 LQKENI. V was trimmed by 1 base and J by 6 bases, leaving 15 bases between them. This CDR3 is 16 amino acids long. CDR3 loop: CASSPLVEGQDEKLFF. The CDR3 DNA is TGTGCCAGCTCACCACTTGTAGAGGGCCAAGATGAAAAACTGTTTTTT.

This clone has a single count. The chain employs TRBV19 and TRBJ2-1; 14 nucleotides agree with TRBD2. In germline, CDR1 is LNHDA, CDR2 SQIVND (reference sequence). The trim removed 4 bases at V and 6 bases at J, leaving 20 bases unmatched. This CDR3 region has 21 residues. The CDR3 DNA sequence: TGTGCCAGTAGTAACCCCCGACTAGCGGGGGGGCCTAGTAGTCTTATCAATGAGCAGTTCTTC. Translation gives CASSNPRLAGGPSSLINEQFF.

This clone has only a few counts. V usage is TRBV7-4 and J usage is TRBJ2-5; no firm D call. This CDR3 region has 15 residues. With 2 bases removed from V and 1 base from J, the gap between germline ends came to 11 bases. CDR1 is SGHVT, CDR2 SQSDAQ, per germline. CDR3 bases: TGTGCCAGCAGCTTACCCTTCTCCGGCCAAGAGACCCAGTACTTC. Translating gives CASSLPFSGQETQYF.

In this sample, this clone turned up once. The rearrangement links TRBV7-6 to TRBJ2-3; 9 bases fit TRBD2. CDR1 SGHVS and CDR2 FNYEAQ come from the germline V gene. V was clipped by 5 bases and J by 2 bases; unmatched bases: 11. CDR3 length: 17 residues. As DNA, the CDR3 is TGTGCCAGCAGCCCACGGTTGACTAGCGGAAACACAGATACGCAGTATTTT. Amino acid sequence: CASSPRLTSGNTDTQYF.

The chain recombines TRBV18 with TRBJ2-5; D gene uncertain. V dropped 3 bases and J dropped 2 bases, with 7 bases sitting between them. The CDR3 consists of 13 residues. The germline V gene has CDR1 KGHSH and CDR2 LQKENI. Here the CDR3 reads CASSPVAQETQYF. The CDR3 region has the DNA TGTGCCAGCTCACCGGTAGCTCAAGAGACCCAGTACTTC.

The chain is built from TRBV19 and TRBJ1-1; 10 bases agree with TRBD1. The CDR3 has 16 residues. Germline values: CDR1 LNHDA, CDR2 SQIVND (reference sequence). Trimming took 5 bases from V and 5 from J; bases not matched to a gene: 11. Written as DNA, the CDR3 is TGTGCCAGTAGTCCCCTCCCGGACAGGGGGAAAACTGAAGCTTTCTTT. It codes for CASSPLPDRGKTEAFF.

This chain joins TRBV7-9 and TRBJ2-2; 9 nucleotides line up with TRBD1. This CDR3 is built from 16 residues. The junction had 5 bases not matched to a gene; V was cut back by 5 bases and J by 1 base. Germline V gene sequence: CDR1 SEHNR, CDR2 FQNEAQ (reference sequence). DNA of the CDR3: TGTGCCAGCAGCCCCAGGACAGGGGTGAACACCGGGGAGCTGTTTTTT. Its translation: CASSPRTGVNTGELFF.

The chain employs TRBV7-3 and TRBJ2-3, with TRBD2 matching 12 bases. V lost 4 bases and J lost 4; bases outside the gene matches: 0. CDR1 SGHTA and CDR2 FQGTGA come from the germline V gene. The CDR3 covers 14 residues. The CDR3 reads CASSSSGGADTQYF. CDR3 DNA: TGTGCCAGCAGCTCTAGCGGGGGGGCAGATACGCAGTATTTT. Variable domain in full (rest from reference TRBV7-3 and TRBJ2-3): GAGVSQTPSNKVTEKGKYVELRCDPISGHTALYWYRQSLGQGPEFLIYFQGTGAADDSGLPNDRFFAVRPEGSVSTLKIQRTERGDSAVYLCASSSSGGADTQYFGPGTRLTVL.

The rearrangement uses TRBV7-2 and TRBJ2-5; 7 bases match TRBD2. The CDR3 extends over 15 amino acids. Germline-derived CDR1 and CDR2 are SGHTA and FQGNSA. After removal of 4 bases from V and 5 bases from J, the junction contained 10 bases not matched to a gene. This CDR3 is CASSSPGEGRETQYF. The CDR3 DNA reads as TGTGCCAGCAGCTCCCCGGGGGAGGGTAGGGAGACCCAGTACTTC.

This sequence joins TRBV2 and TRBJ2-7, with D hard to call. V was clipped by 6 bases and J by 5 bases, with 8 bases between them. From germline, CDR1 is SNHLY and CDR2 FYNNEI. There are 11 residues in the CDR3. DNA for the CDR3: TGTGCCAGCAGCATCGGCAACGAGCAGTACTTC. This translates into CASSIGNEQYF. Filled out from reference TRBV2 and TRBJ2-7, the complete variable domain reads EPEVTQTPSHQVTQMGQEVILRCVPISNHLYFYWYRQILGQKVEFLVSFYNNEISEKSEIFDDQFSVERPDGSNFTLKIRSTKLEDSAMYFCASSIGNEQYFGPGTRLTVT.